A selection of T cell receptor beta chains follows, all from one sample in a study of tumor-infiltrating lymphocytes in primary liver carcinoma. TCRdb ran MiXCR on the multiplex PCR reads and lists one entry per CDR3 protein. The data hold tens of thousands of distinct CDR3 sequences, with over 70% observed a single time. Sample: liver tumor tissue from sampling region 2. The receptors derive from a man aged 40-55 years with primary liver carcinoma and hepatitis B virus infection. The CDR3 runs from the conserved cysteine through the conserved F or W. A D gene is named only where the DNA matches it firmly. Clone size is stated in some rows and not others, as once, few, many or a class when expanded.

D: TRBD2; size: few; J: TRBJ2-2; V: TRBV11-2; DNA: TGTGCCAGCACCTCCACGGGGGGGGTAGGGACCGGGGAGCTGTTTTTT; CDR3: CASTSTGGVGTGELFF
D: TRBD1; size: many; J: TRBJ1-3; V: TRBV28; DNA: TGTGCCAGCAGTTCCCTGACAGGGGAGGCTCCGGAAAACACCATATATTTT; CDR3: CASSSLTGEAPENTIYF
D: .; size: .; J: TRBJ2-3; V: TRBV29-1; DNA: TGCAGCGTTGTTCTGAATACGCAGTATTTT; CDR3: CSVVLNTQYF
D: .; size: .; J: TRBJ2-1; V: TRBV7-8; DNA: TGTGCCAGCAACTATGGGACTTTCCAGTTCTTC; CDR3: CASNYGTFQFF
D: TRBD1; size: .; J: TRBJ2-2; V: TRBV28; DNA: TGTGCCAGCACGAGGGGACAGAACGCCGGGGAGCTGTTTTTT; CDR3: CASTRGQNAGELFF
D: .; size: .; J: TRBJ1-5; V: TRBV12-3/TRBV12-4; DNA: TGTGTCAGCAGTGCACAAGGGGGAGGCAATCAGCCCCAGCATTTT; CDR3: CVSSAQGGGNQPQHF
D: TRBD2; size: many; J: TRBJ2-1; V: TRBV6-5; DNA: TGTGCCAGCAGTTACTCGGGGCGGGGGGCCAATGAGCAGTTCTTC; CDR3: CASSYSGRGANEQFF
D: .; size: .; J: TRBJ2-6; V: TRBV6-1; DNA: TGTGCGAGCACTTTCGATTGGGGAAGCTCTGGGGCGAACGTCCTGTCTTTC; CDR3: CASTFDWGSSGANVLSF
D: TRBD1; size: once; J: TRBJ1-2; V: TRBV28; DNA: TGTGCCAGCAATTCCGGGACAGGGGATAAGGGCTATGGCTTCACCTTC; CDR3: CASNSGTGDKGYGFTF
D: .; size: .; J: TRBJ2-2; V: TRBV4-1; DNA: TGCGCCATCAGCCAAGAAGTTGCTAACACCGGGGAACTGTATTTT; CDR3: CAISQEVANTGELYF
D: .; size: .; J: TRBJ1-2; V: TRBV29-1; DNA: TGTAGCGTTGAACACGAGGGCTATGGCCACACATTC; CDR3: CSVEHEGYGHTF
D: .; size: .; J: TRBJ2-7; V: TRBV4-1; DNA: TGCGCCAGCAGCCAAGGGCACGACACCTACGAGCAGTCCTTC; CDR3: CASSQGHDTYEQSF
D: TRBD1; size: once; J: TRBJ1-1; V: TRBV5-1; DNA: TGCGCCAGCAGCCTGAAGACAGGGGGCGGAAGTAACACTGAAGCTTTCTTT; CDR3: CASSLKTGGGSNTEAFF
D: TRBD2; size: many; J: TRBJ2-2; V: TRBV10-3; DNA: TGTGCCATCGGGGCTAGCGGGTCGAACACCGGGGAGCTGTTTTTT; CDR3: CAIGASGSNTGELFF
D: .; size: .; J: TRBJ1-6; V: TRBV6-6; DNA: TGTGCCAGCAGACCACCGGACAAGGGAGAAAATCCACCCCTCCACTTT; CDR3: CASRPPDKGENPPLHF
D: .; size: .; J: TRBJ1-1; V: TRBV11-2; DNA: TGTGCCAGCAGCTTAGGGTATGCCGAAGCTTTCTTT; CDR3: CASSLGYAEAFF
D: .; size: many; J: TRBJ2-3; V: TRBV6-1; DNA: TGTGCCAGCAGTGAAGGGTCAGGCACAGATACGCAGTATTTT; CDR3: CASSEGSGTDTQYF
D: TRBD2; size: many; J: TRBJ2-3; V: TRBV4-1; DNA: TGCGCCAGCAGCCTCACCGGGACTAGCGGGAGCACGCAGTATTTT; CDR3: CASSLTGTSGSTQYF
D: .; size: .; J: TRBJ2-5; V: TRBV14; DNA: TGTGTCAGCAGCCAATACGACGCCCCGGAGTTCCAAGAGACCCAGTACTTC; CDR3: CVSSQYDAPEFQETQYF
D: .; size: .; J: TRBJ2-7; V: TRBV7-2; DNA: TGTGTCAGCAGCTCCTTTAGCGGTTTTGCCTACGAGCGGTACTTC; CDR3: CVSSSFSGFAYERYF
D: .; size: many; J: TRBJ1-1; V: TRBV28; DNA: TGTGCCAGCAGTCTTGGGGGCGTTGGCACTGAAGCTTTCTTT; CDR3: CASSLGGVGTEAFF
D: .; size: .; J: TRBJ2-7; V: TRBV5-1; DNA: TGCACCAGCGGCGCCACGGGGAGGAACTACGAGCAGTACTTC; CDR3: CTSGATGRNYEQYF
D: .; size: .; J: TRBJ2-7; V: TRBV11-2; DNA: TGTACCAGCAGCTTAGGCATGAGCTCGTACGAGCAGTACTTC; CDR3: CTSSLGMSSYEQYF
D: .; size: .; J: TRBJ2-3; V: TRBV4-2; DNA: TGTGCCAGCAGCCAAGAGCCAACAGGAGCTAGCACAGATACGCAGTATTTT; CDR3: CASSQEPTGASTDTQYF
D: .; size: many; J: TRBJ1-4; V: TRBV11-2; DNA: TGTGCCAGCAGCTTAGATCTTGGGGGGCTCAGGCTGTTTTTT; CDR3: CASSLDLGGLRLFF
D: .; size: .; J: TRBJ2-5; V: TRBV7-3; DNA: TGTGCCAGCAGTCCAGGAGGGGGGCCGCGGACCCAGTACTTC; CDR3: CASSPGGGPRTQYF
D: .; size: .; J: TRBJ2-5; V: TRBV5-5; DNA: TGTGTCAGCAGGGGGGCGGACTGGGAACAAGAGACCAAGTACTTC; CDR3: CVSRGADWEQETKYF
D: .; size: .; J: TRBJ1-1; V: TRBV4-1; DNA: .; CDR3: CTSSQVGTGATEALF
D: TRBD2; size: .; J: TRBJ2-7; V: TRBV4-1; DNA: TGCGCCGGCAGCCAAGATCCGGCTAGCGGAGGGGCCTACGAACAGTACTTC; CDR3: CAGSQDPASGGAYEQYF
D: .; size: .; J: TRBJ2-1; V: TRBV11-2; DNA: TGCGCCAGCAGCTCGGAGTACAGTGAGCAGTTCTTC; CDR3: CASSSEYSEQFF
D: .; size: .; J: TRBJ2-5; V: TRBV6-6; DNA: TGTGCCAGCAAAAGGGACATGGAAGGAGAGACCCAGTACTTC; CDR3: CASKRDMEGETQYF
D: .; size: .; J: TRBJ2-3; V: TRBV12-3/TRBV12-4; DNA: TGTGCCGGCAGTTTAGGCGAACGAGATACGGAGTATTTT; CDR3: CAGSLGERDTEYF
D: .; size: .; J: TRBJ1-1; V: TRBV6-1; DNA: TGTGCCAGTAGCCTCCTTTTCAGGGCGTCTTTCTTT; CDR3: CASSLLFRASFF
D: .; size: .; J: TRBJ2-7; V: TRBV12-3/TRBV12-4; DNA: TGTGCTAGCAGTTTAGCGTTTGTGTCCTACGAGCAGTACTTC; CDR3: CASSLAFVSYEQYF
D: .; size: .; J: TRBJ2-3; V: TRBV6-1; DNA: TGTGCCAGCAGCCCGGACAGGGCCCGTTGGGATTCGGCGGGAGCTCGGGCAGATATGCAGTATTTT; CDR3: CASSPDRARWDSAGARADMQYF
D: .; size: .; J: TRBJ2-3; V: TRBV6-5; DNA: TGTGCCAGCAGTTACTCGGGCCTCTACACATATACGCAGTATTTT; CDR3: CASSYSGLYTYTQYF
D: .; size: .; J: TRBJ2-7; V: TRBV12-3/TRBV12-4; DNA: TGTGCCAGCAGTCATACGACAGGATCCTACGAGCAGTATTTC; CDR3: CASSHTTGSYEQYF
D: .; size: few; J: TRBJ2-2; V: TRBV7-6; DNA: TGTGCCAGCAGCTCTCAGGGTTCCGGGGAGCTGTTTTTT; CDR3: CASSSQGSGELFF
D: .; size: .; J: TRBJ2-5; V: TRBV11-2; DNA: TGTGCCAGCAACTTAGATTTTCCGGAGACTCACTACTTC; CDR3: CASNLDFPETHYF
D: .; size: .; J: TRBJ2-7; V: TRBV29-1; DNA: TGCAGCGTTATAGCAGTGGGCAGCCCCTACGAGCAATACTTC; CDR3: CSVIAVGSPYEQYF
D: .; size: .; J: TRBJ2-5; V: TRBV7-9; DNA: TGTGCCAGCACCTTAGGAATGGTAGGGTCGCTGGAGACCCAGTACTTC; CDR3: CASTLGMVGSLETQYF
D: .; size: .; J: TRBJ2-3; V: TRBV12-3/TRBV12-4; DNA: TGTGCCAGCAATTTAGATCTGTGGGGTTGGGATACGCAGTATTTT; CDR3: CASNLDLWGWDTQYF
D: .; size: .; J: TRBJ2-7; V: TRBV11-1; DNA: TGTGCCAGCAGATTCGACGATCAGTTCTCCTACGAGCAGTACTTC; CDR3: CASRFDDQFSYEQYF
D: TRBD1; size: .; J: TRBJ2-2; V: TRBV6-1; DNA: TGTGCCAGAAACCGGGGACAGGTGAAGACCTGGGAGCTGTTTTTT; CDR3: CARNRGQVKTWELFF
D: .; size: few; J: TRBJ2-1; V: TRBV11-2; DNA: TGTGCCAGCAGCCCATGGACAGCCTGCAATGAGCAGTTTTTC; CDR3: CASSPWTACNEQFF
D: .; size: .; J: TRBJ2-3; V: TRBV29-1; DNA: TGCAGCATTGAAGGTCCGGGGTCCTCCACAGATACGCAGTATTTT; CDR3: CSIEGPGSSTDTQYF